This note documents a single TCR beta chain sequence. It lacks a known antigen. No clone much larger than this one lies a single base away; base qualities are absent. These data belong to a study of PD-L1 blockade in urothelial cancer (dated by TCRdb to 2017 to 2019). Regarding the research as a whole: Therapy was started around 2014 for all patients, and atezolizumab 1,200 mg was administered intravenously every 3 weeks. Twenty-five of 29 patients were identified as males with urothelial cancer of bladder origin, and a prior smoking history was reported by 18 of 29 patients. Roughly nine patients achieved durable clinical benefit and about 19 did not. In the same patients, whole exome sequencing and RNA sequencing of pretreatment tumors were performed in addition to TCR sequencing. Pretreatment tumor samples, along with matched peripheral blood collected serially before and after atezolizumab treatment, underwent TCR sequencing. An ECOG performance status of 0 or 1 was recorded for the patients, and 0 to 3 prior chemotherapy regimens had been received by the patients. Under 30 patients had pretreatment blood TCR-seq, roughly 25 had at least one posttreatment blood collection, and roughly 25 had tumor TCR-seq. An exploratory multi-omic analysis was conducted of the somatic, immune and clinical correlates of response to PD-L1 blockade with atezolizumab in urothelial cancer. Progression-free survival longer than 6 months counted as durable clinical benefit, and TCR features were additionally tested against both progression-free and overall survival. Blood samples were analyzed at 3 weeks after treatment start (second dose) and at 6 weeks after treatment start. A median of approximately 140,000 T cells and roughly 80,000 unique TCRs was obtained from blood samples, and a median clonality of approximately 0.08 was observed. Summary of the overall study and its limitations: A pretreatment peripheral blood TCR clonality below the median was linked to improved progression-free and overall survival. At 3 weeks after the start of treatment, tumor-associated TCR clones in peripheral blood had expanded more in patients with durable benefit (n of about 22, p = 0.022). Because the sample size was small (n ≈ 30) and many exploratory analyses were performed, the results are intended to be hypothesis-generating.

The CDR3 starts with the cysteine, ends with the phenylalanine, and has 14 residues. The sequence is cut down to CDR3 DNA, 42 bases in frame from base 1. Clipping removes 5 bases from V and 0 bases from J, with 3 as the unmatched junction base count. Looking up the germline V gene (reference sequence) yields CDR1 WNHNN and CDR2 SYGVQD. Each PCR received spiked-in synthetic TCR analog templates so that absolute template abundance could be estimated from read counts. Using the immunoSEQ assay, TCRbeta CDR3 regions were amplified from genomic DNA with bias-controlled V and J gene primers. Sequencing of rearranged TCRbeta segments was done at approximately 20X coverage. In the paper's pipeline: Clustering was used to correct sequencing errors, and CDR3s were annotated against IMGT to assign V, D and J genes. Only productive TCRbeta rearrangements were used in downstream analyses, excluding out-of-frame or stop-codon sequences. Clonality was computed as one minus Shannon entropy normalized by the log of the number of unique productive sequences. Fisher's exact test with Benjamini-Hochberg correction, using a cutoff of adjusted p below 0.01, was how clones that differed between time points or between blood and tumor were identified. TCRdb obtained this table from immuneACCESS and retained in-frame rearrangements with V and J assigned. These tables miss some clones; where compared with another copy, unresolved V genes account for less than half of the shortfall, and the remainder is unexplained. V, J and clone size are taken as reported in that table, and D and trimming were inferred from the DNA itself. The sample table lists some 49,000 clones, about 85% of them with a count of one. Jointly, the top ten make up roughly 8.2% of the sample.

The cohort comprised around 31 patients with locally advanced or metastatic urothelial carcinoma treated at Memorial Sloan Kettering on a trial protocol. Peripheral blood mononuclear cells were collected pretreatment and during treatment, with between 1 and 8 total time points per patient. The Qiagen DNeasy Blood extraction kit was used to purify genomic DNA from total PBMCs and from tumor samples. PBMCs were collected pretreatment and during treatment, and were isolated and stored as previously described. The source of this sequence is a man between 60 and 75 years old with urothelial cancer. The V and J segments used are TRBV10-1 and TRBJ2-5; TRBD2 matches 7 bases in the middle. The material sequenced was PBMCs, taken around atezolizumab (anti-PD-L1) treatment. DNA sequence: TGCGCCAGCAGTCGCGGGGGAGACCAAGAGACCCAGTACTTC. Its translation is CASSRGGDQETQYF.